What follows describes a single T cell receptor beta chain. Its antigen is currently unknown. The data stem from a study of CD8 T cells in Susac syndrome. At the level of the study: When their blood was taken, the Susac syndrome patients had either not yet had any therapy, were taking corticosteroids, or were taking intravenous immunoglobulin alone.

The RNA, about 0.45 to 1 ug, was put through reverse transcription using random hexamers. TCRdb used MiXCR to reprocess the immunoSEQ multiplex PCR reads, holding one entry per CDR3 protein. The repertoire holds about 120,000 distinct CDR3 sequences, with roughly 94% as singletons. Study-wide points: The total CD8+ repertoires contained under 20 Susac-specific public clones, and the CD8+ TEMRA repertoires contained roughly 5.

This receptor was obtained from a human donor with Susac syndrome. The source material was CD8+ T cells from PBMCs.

The CDR3 coding sequence is TGTGCCAGCAGGAACGAAGGGTGGTTGGAGACCCAGTACTTC. This sequence encodes CASRNEGWLETQYF. The chain has TRBV7-9 and TRBJ2-5, with D unclear. V lost 6 bases to trimming and J lost 5 bases, with 16 bases between them. The CDR3 totals 14 residues. Germline V CDR1 and CDR2: SEHNR, FQNEAQ (reference sequence).